Described below is a single T cell receptor (beta chain) sequence and its context. Its antigen remains unidentified. Across several immunoSEQ plates, the genomic DNA of each subset was split evenly. Sequenced by immunoSEQ multiplex PCR; TCRdb stores in-frame clones only, minus some. The sample gives 2.5 million or so clones, more than 80% of which show up once; over 0.12% is in the top ten. J gave up 7 bases and V 5 bases, and 5 bases lay outside the gene matches. CDR1 LNHDA and CDR2 SQIVND come from the germline V gene (reference sequence). The CDR3 length is 14 residues. The data originate from a study of shared clonotypes between healthy human individuals. The study's findings and limits: Rarefaction indicated that sorted-subset sequencing remained incomplete although depth was large. Richness estimates generally favored naive over memory subsets.

Every donor was a Caucasian adult from Nashville, Tennessee. V usage is TRBV19 and J usage is TRBJ2-1, with 10 nucleotides matching TRBD1. This TCR came from a man between 18 and 35 years old in good health. The sample consisted of naive CD4+ T cells sorted from blood. Noted subset: CD45RA+ positively selected. The CDR3 here is CASSLDRGANEQFF. The CDR3 region has the DNA TGTGCCAGTAGTTTGGACAGGGGGGCAAATGAGCAGTTCTTC.